These T cell receptor beta chains were read from a single sample in a study of blood T cell repertoires in COVID-19. Here immunoSEQ multiplex PCR was the method, and the copy in TCRdb shows in-frame clones only, minus some. The data contain under 20,000 clones, roughly four fifths of them singletons. The sample was peripheral blood. The receptors here all came from a man at least 80 years old with active COVID-19. Each CDR3 is given with its conserved first and last residue. D genes are given only for firm matches.

j_call: TRBJ2-1
cdr3_length: 16
d_call: TRBD2
v_call: TRBV2
cdr3_aa: CASSEKVAGARREQFF

j_call: TRBJ2-7
cdr3_length: 15
d_call: TRBD2
v_call: TRBV27
cdr3_aa: CASSKLGGRTYEQYF

j_call: TRBJ2-5
cdr3_length: 16
d_call: .
v_call: TRBV5-1
cdr3_aa: CASSLGPMERRETQYF

j_call: TRBJ2-7
cdr3_length: 16
d_call: TRBD1
v_call: TRBV5-8
cdr3_aa: CASSPTGGPSSYEQYF

j_call: TRBJ2-1
cdr3_length: 15
d_call: .
v_call: TRBV4-3
cdr3_aa: CASSPTQRKRYEQFF

j_call: TRBJ2-2
cdr3_length: 15
d_call: TRBD2
v_call: TRBV9
cdr3_aa: CASSVTSGPTGELFF

j_call: TRBJ2-4
cdr3_length: 14
d_call: .
v_call: TRBV5-4
cdr3_aa: CASSLGGLENIQYF

j_call: TRBJ1-2
cdr3_length: 11
d_call: .
v_call: TRBV20-1
cdr3_aa: CSAPDSPGYTF

j_call: TRBJ2-7
cdr3_length: 17
d_call: TRBD2
v_call: TRBV28
cdr3_aa: CASTPVRGLAGTYEQYF

j_call: TRBJ1-4
cdr3_length: 15
d_call: TRBD1
v_call: TRBV24-1
cdr3_aa: CATSDARGPNEKLFF

j_call: TRBJ2-3
cdr3_length: 13
d_call: TRBD2
v_call: TRBV15
cdr3_aa: CATSFSGRDTQYF

j_call: TRBJ1-1
cdr3_length: 15
d_call: .
v_call: TRBV6-2/TRBV6-3
cdr3_aa: CASSYMGSRNTEAFF

j_call: TRBJ1-1
cdr3_length: 11
d_call: .
v_call: TRBV2
cdr3_aa: CASIGDTEAFF

j_call: TRBJ2-5
cdr3_length: 11
d_call: .
v_call: TRBV28
cdr3_aa: CASGVQETQYF

j_call: TRBJ1-2
cdr3_length: 15
d_call: TRBD1
v_call: TRBV27
cdr3_aa: CASSFGTGVKRGYTF

j_call: TRBJ2-1
cdr3_length: 15
d_call: TRBD2
v_call: TRBV19
cdr3_aa: CASSKIAGGANEQFF

j_call: TRBJ2-2
cdr3_length: 14
d_call: TRBD1
v_call: TRBV5-1
cdr3_aa: CASSEQGASGELFF

j_call: TRBJ2-5
cdr3_length: 14
d_call: TRBD1
v_call: TRBV2
cdr3_aa: CASSGTGGIQTQYF

j_call: TRBJ1-1
cdr3_length: 14
d_call: TRBD1
v_call: TRBV18
cdr3_aa: CASSPRGLVTEAFF

j_call: TRBJ1-6
cdr3_length: 20
d_call: TRBD1
v_call: TRBV27
cdr3_aa: CASSTVPGQGFGSYNSPLHF

j_call: TRBJ2-2
cdr3_length: 16
d_call: .
v_call: TRBV7-9
cdr3_aa: CASSLAGQGIIGELFF

j_call: TRBJ2-5
cdr3_length: 11
d_call: .
v_call: TRBV6-1
cdr3_aa: CASSYLETQYF

j_call: TRBJ1-5
cdr3_length: 14
d_call: TRBD1
v_call: TRBV2
cdr3_aa: CASSKGASLQPQHF

j_call: TRBJ1-1
cdr3_length: 13
d_call: .
v_call: TRBV6-1
cdr3_aa: CASSEQGGTEAFF

j_call: TRBJ2-7
cdr3_length: 15
d_call: TRBD2
v_call: TRBV5-1
cdr3_aa: CASSLGGTSNYEQYF

j_call: TRBJ1-2
cdr3_length: 15
d_call: TRBD1
v_call: TRBV19
cdr3_aa: CASSQGTGPAGGYTF

j_call: TRBJ2-6
cdr3_length: 17
d_call: TRBD2
v_call: TRBV10-3
cdr3_aa: CAISAGTSGSGANVLTF

j_call: TRBJ2-7
cdr3_length: 14
d_call: .
v_call: TRBV29-1
cdr3_aa: CSVEGSPGRDEQYF

j_call: TRBJ2-7
cdr3_length: 14
d_call: .
v_call: TRBV5-1
cdr3_aa: CASSSRTGRGEQYF

j_call: TRBJ2-3
cdr3_length: 14
d_call: TRBD2
v_call: TRBV5-1
cdr3_aa: CASSFSGGGDTQYF

j_call: TRBJ1-4
cdr3_length: 14
d_call: TRBD1
v_call: TRBV27
cdr3_aa: CASRMGQKNEKLFF

j_call: TRBJ1-2
cdr3_length: 13
d_call: .
v_call: TRBV27
cdr3_aa: CASSFRTNYGYTF

j_call: TRBJ1-2
cdr3_length: 13
d_call: TRBD1
v_call: TRBV5-6
cdr3_aa: CASSDTGGNGYTF

j_call: TRBJ2-3
cdr3_length: 15
d_call: TRBD2
v_call: TRBV5-5
cdr3_aa: CASLAGRGGTDTQYF

j_call: TRBJ2-1
cdr3_length: 18
d_call: TRBD1
v_call: TRBV29-1
cdr3_aa: CSVDTGPGTDISYNEQFF

j_call: TRBJ2-1
cdr3_length: 15
d_call: TRBD2
v_call: TRBV9
cdr3_aa: CASSVFPGGTWEQFF

j_call: TRBJ2-1
cdr3_length: 15
d_call: TRBD2
v_call: TRBV7-9
cdr3_aa: CASSLAGGVYNEQFF

j_call: TRBJ1-5
cdr3_length: 14
d_call: TRBD1
v_call: TRBV19
cdr3_aa: CASSETGGRQPQHF

j_call: TRBJ2-1
cdr3_length: 12
d_call: .
v_call: TRBV29-1
cdr3_aa: CSVAPDRNEQFF

j_call: TRBJ2-2
cdr3_length: 15
d_call: TRBD2
v_call: TRBV6-6
cdr3_aa: CASRGREGATGELFF

j_call: TRBJ2-2
cdr3_length: 15
d_call: TRBD1
v_call: TRBV19
cdr3_aa: CASSIPQGDGGELFF

j_call: TRBJ2-7
cdr3_length: 14
d_call: .
v_call: TRBV19
cdr3_aa: CASSIARVGYEQYF

j_call: TRBJ2-3
cdr3_length: 17
d_call: TRBD2
v_call: TRBV5-1
cdr3_aa: CASSLAGGPRNTDTQYF

j_call: TRBJ2-1
cdr3_length: 18
d_call: TRBD2
v_call: TRBV9
cdr3_aa: CASSPGTSGRRLQSEQFF

j_call: TRBJ2-7
cdr3_length: 15
d_call: .
v_call: TRBV5-1
cdr3_aa: CASSLGGTDTYEQYF

j_call: TRBJ2-2
cdr3_length: 15
d_call: TRBD2
v_call: TRBV3-1/TRBV3-2
cdr3_aa: CASSLRAGAGGELFF

j_call: TRBJ1-6
cdr3_length: 15
d_call: .
v_call: TRBV6-5
cdr3_aa: CASSSPQGGNSPLHF

j_call: TRBJ1-1
cdr3_length: 13
d_call: TRBD1
v_call: TRBV6-5
cdr3_aa: CASTRQGTTEAFF

j_call: TRBJ2-6
cdr3_length: 12
d_call: .
v_call: TRBV7-6
cdr3_aa: CAGGTGANVLTF